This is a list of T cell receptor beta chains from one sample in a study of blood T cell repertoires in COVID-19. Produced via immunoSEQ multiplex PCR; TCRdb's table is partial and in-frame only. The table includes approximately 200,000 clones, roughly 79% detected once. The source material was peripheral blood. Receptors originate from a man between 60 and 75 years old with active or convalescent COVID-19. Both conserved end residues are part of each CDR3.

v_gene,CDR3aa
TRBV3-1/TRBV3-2,CASRDREETQYF
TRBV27,CASSLIAGRDYEQYF
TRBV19,CASSIEEANYGYTF
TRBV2,CASSQTGAYNSPLHF
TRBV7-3,CASSLGLAGDEQFF
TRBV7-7,CASSSQGEETQYF
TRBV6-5,CASSREGGYGTQHF
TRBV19,CASTPGGASSYNEQFF
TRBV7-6,CASSLPGGEAFF